These 18 T cell receptor beta chains were sequenced from one sample in a study of siplizumab effects on memory and regulatory T cells. Libraries were prepared by immunoSEQ multiplex PCR; TCRdb keeps only in-frame clonotypes and omits some of them. The sample lists about 40,000 clones, roughly 90% occurring once. Sequencing was performed on naive CD4+ T cells sorted from blood. The receptors derive from a human donor in good health.

This chain uses TRBV10-3 with TRBJ2-5, with D possibly being TRBD2 (7 bases). The CDR3 covers 14 residues. V was trimmed by 3 bases and J by 5 bases, leaving 13 bases between them. Germline assignment: CDR1 ENHRY and CDR2 SYGVKD. This chain's CDR3 is CAISEGGVKETQYF. The CDR3 region has the DNA TGTGCCATCAGTGAAGGGGGGGTTAAGGAGACCCAGTACTTC.

V and J are TRBV5-1 and TRBJ2-2; D gene ambiguous. Germline CDR1 reads SGHRS; CDR2 reads YFSETQ. Trimming stripped 0 bases from V and 3 bases from J, with 12 bases between. This CDR3 has 16 amino acids. The CDR3 here is CASSLDRAEHTGELFF. The DNA of the CDR3 is TGCGCCAGCAGCTTGGATAGGGCAGAACACACCGGGGAGCTGTTTTTT.

The J gene is TRBJ2-3, the V gene TRBV7-9; the D is unclear. Germline V gene lookup returns CDR1 SEHNR and CDR2 FQNEAQ (reference sequence). CDR3 size: 13 residues. The V end was cut by 5 bases, the J end by 0 bases, with 6 bases between. For the CDR3, the DNA is TGTGCCAGCAGCCCTCCTAGCACAGATACGCAGTATTTT. Translated, it gives CASSPPSTDTQYF.

The chain couples TRBV11-2 to TRBJ1-5; D gene ambiguous. Germline CDR1 reads SGHAT; CDR2 reads FQNNGV. V lost 1 base and J lost 8, with 6 bases in between. The CDR3 loop spans 12 amino acids. CDR3 coding DNA: TGTGCCAGCAGCTTAGGAGGAGAGCCCCAGCATTTT. Amino acids: CASSLGGEPQHF.

The chain carries TRBV5-4 and TRBJ2-7; D may match TRBD1 or TRBD2 (5 bases each). CDR1 and CDR2 from the germline V gene are SGHNT and YYREEE (reference sequence). This CDR3 comprises 16 residues. The germline V and J ends were trimmed by 4 bases and 5 bases, with 22 bases remaining between them. The CDR3 DNA sequence: TGTGCCAGCAGCCCGGTGCCGGGACCGGGGCCTAACGAGCAGTACTTC. Its translation: CASSPVPGPGPNEQYF.

The chain joins TRBV5-4 to TRBJ2-1, with TRBD2 matching over 8 bases. The CDR3 is 16 amino acids. CDR1 is SGHNT, CDR2 YYREEE, per germline (reference sequence). The V segment lost 3 bases and the J segment 3 bases; nucleotides outside the gene matches: 8. The CDR3, as DNA: TGTGCCAGCAGCTCTCCGGGAGGGACTAGCTACAATGAGCAGTTCTTC. This sequence encodes CASSSPGGTSYNEQFF.

This chain joins TRBV14 and TRBJ1-1, with no clear D. Trimming left V 3 bases short and J 2 bases short, with 13 bases between. CDR1 is SGHDN, CDR2 FVKESK, per germline. This CDR3 spans 15 amino acids. CDR3 protein: CASSHSAAPNTEAFF. The CDR3 nucleotides read TGTGCCAGCAGCCACTCAGCCGCGCCCAACACTGAAGCTTTCTTT.

The chain has TRBV7-9 and TRBJ2-3, with a weak D call TRBD2 (6 bases). V shed 5 bases and J shed 3 bases, with 15 bases lying between them. The CDR3 sequence is 15 residues long. Germline values: CDR1 SEHNR, CDR2 FQNEAQ (reference sequence). The CDR3 loop is CASSLRASETDTQYF. Written as DNA, the CDR3 is TGTGCCAGCAGCCTCCGAGCTAGCGAAACAGATACGCAGTATTTT. Complete variable domain (other parts from reference TRBV7-9 and TRBJ2-3): DTGVSQNPRHKITKRGQNVTFRCDPISEHNRLYWYRQTLGQGPEFLTYFQNEAQLEKSRLLSDRFSAERPKGSFSTLEIQRTEQGDSAMYLCASSLRASETDTQYFGPGTRLTVL.

This chain connects TRBV5-1 to TRBJ2-1; D call uncertain. The CDR3 is 14 residues long. Germline V gene lookup returns CDR1 SGHRS and CDR2 YFSETQ. V lost 0 bases and J lost 11, with 15 bases in between. The CDR3, as DNA: TGCGCCAGCAGCTTGGGTGGTAGCCGGTCTAAGCAGTTCTTC. Its protein is CASSLGGSRSKQFF.

The chain recombines TRBV6-5 with TRBJ2-7; weak D call: TRBD1 (5 bases). V was trimmed by 0 bases and J by 5 bases, leaving 11 bases between them. CDR1 is MNHEY and CDR2 is SVGAGI in the germline V gene. This CDR3 has 14 residues. The CDR3 DNA reads as TGTGCCAGCAGTTACTCAGGACCACAGGACGAGCAGTACTTC. Encoded protein: CASSYSGPQDEQYF.

The chain carries TRBV6-5 and TRBJ2-3; D is uncertain. Germline values: CDR1 MNHEY, CDR2 SVGAGI. Trimming removed 0 bases at V and 2 bases at J, with 3 bases between. CDR3 length equals 13 residues. The DNA of the CDR3 is TGTGCCAGCAGTTACTCGAACACAGATACGCAGTATTTT. The encoded protein is CASSYSNTDTQYF.

The rearrangement joins TRBV5-1 to TRBJ2-2, with TRBD2 matching over 7 bases. CDR1 is SGHRS, CDR2 YFSETQ, per germline. V was pared by 4 bases and J by 0 bases, with 6 bases of the junction left unmatched. This CDR3 contains 16 residues. The CDR3 is CASSPQAGTNTGELFF. CDR3 in DNA: TGCGCCAGCAGCCCTCAAGCGGGGACGAACACCGGGGAGCTGTTTTTT.

The chain employs TRBV29-1 and TRBJ1-3; perhaps TRBD1 as D (6 bases). Germline V gene lookup returns CDR1 SQVTM and CDR2 ANQGSEA. The CDR3 is 13 amino acids. Trimming pared 3 bases from V and 8 bases from J, leaving 14 bases between. The CDR3 DNA is TGCAGCGTTGATGGTGGGGGGCCGGACACCATATATTTT. As protein: CSVDGGGPDTIYF.

This clone has a handful of counts. The V call is TRBV30, the J call TRBJ1-2; D remains ambiguous. The CDR3 extends over 13 amino acids. Trimming stripped 5 bases from V and 4 bases from J, with 14 bases between. In germline, CDR1 is GTSNPN, CDR2 SVGIG (reference sequence). The CDR3 is CAWLGGFGYGYTF. In DNA, the CDR3 is TGTGCCTGGTTGGGAGGGTTTGGCTATGGCTACACCTTC.

The chain uses TRBV10-2 and TRBJ1-3, with TRBD1 as a possible D gene (5 bases). The CDR3 sequence is 15 residues long. Germline CDR1 WSHSY, CDR2 SAAADI. Trimming took off 6 bases at V and 2 bases at J, with 14 bases between the two ends. The CDR3 here is CASRNTGGTGNTIYF. CDR3 DNA: TGCGCCAGCAGGAATACAGGAGGAACTGGAAACACCATATATTTT.

This clone was detected once. The chain couples TRBV6-1 to TRBJ1-2; TRBD1 aligns across 9 bases. Looked up from germline, CDR1 is MNHNS and CDR2 is SASEGT. The CDR3 runs 15 residues. The V segment lost 4 bases and the J segment 3 bases; nucleotides outside the gene matches: 6. The CDR3 DNA follows: TGTGCCAGCAGTGGGGGGACAGGGAACGACTATGGCTACACCTTC. Its protein product is CASSGGTGNDYGYTF.

V is TRBV6-7 and J is TRBJ1-1; D gene unclear. TRBV6-7 is labeled an ORF, and its function is uncertain. The germline V and J ends were trimmed by 11 bases and 0 bases, with 7 bases remaining between them. CDR3 length: 11 residues. The CDR3 region is CAHRVNTEAFF. The CDR3 coding sequence is TGTGCCCATAGGGTGAACACTGAAGCTTTCTTT.

V is TRBV29-1 and J is TRBJ2-6, with D uncertain. Trimming took off 4 bases at V and 4 bases at J, with 5 bases between the two ends. Germline CDR1 reads SQVTM; CDR2 reads ANQGSEA. The CDR3 sequence is 12 residues long. CDR3 sequence: CSVVGGANVLTF. CDR3 in DNA: TGCAGCGTTGTCGGGGGGGCCAACGTCCTGACTTTC. The variable domain in full, with the rest retrieved from reference TRBV29-1 and TRBJ2-6, is SAVISQKPSRDICQRGTSLTIQCQVDSQVTMMFWYRQQPGQSLTLIATANQGSEATYESGFVIDKFPISRPNLTFSTLTVSNMSPEDSSIYLCSVVGGANVLTFGAGSRLTVL.